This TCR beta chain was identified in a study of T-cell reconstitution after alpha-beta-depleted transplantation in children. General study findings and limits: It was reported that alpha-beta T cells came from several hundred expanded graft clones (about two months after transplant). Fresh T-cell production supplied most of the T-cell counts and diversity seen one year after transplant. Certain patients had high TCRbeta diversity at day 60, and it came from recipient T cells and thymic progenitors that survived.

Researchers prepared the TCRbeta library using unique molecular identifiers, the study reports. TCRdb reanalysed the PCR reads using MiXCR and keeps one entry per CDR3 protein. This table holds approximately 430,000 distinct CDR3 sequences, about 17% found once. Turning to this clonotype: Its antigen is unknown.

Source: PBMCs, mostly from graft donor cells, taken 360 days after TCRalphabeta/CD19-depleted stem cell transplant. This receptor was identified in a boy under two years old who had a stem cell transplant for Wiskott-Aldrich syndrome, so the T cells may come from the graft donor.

The CDR3 is CASSYGGRPGTGELFF. For the CDR3, the DNA is TGTGCCAGCAGTTACGGGGGGAGGCCAGGCACCGGGGAGCTGTTTTTT. The V and J genes are TRBV6-2 or TRBV6-3 and TRBJ2-2; possible D gene TRBD2, 6 bases. CDR3 length: 16 residues. Trimming removed 2 bases at V and 4 bases at J, with 14 bases between. CDR1 MNHEY and CDR2 SVGEGT come from the germline V gene.